This T cell receptor (beta chain) was observed in a study of shared T cell receptors in the human thymus. CDR1 SEHNR and CDR2 FQNEAQ come from the germline V gene (reference sequence). The CDR3 is 12 amino acids. Trimming removed 6 bases at V and 6 bases at J, with 8 bases between. Method: immunoSEQ multiplex PCR; TCRdb's copy keeps in-frame clones and lacks some. The table lists 720,000 or so clones, 70% to 90% of them singletons, with 0.0095% to 0.011% in the top ten. The sample also formed part of further work on human thymus T cells. Per that paper: Each of the donors was a healthy Finnish infant who was undergoing open corrective cardiac surgery for congenital heart defects. The study used thymus tissue resected during corrective heart surgery. Thymic and blood repertoires seemed to show skewed V and J gene use. Thymic repertoires from unrelated individuals overlapped highly, related research reported.

This TCR derives from a girl under three years old with a congenital heart defect. The rearrangement uses TRBV7-9 and TRBJ1-4, with D unresolved. Sequencing input: thymocytes. The CDR3 nucleotides are TGTGCCAGCAGTACAGCGGATGAAAAACTGTTTTTT. As protein: CASSTADEKLFF.